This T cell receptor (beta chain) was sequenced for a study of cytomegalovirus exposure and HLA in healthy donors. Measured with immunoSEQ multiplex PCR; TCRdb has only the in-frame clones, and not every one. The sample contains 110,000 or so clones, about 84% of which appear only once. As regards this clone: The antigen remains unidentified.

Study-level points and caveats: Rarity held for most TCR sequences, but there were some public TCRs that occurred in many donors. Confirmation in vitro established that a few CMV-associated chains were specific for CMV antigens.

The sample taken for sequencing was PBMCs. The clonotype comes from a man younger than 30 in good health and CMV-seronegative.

In DNA form, the CDR3 reads TGTGCCACAAAGACAGGAACTAATAACTATGGCTACACCTTC. Amino acids: CATKTGTNNYGYTF. The chain joins TRBV19 to TRBJ1-2, with a possible D match to TRBD1 (6 bases). Trimming shortened V by 10 bases and J by 1 base, and 16 bases separated the two germline ends. Germline V gene sequence: CDR1 LNHDA, CDR2 SQIVND (reference sequence). This CDR3 spans 14 amino acids.